The 8 T cell receptor beta chains presented below share a single source sample, sequenced in a study of blood T cell repertoires in COVID-19. This table comes from immunoSEQ multiplex PCR, and its TCRdb copy is limited to in-frame clones, with some not included. Among 150,000 to 180,000 clones, about 90% were seen once, and the ten largest hold around 0.55%. The sequencing input was peripheral blood. These receptors were collected from a man between 50 and 59 years old with acute or convalescent COVID-19.

The V gene is TRBV5-4, the J gene TRBJ2-7, with 8 bases matching TRBD2. This CDR3 spans 16 amino acids. The V gene's germline CDR1 is SGHNT and CDR2 YYREEE (reference sequence). The ends lost 1 base at V and 2 bases at J; junction bases unmatched: 8. DNA of the CDR3: TGTGCCAGCAGCTTGCCCCAAGCGGGAGCTACCTACGAGCAGTACTTC. Translation: CASSLPQAGATYEQYF.

This chain connects TRBV4-1 to TRBJ1-2, with 7 bases fitting TRBD1. This CDR3 comprises 14 residues. J was trimmed by 4 bases and V by 0 bases; bases with no gene match: 2. CDR1 and CDR2 from the germline V gene are MGHRA and YSYEKL. Here the CDR3 DNA reads TGCGCCAGCAGCCAAGACCCAGGGGGCTATGGCTACACCTTC. It is translated as CASSQDPGGYGYTF.

The chain is built from TRBV5-4 and TRBJ1-1, with D perhaps matching TRBD1 (6 bases). Trimming stripped 4 bases from V and 2 bases from J, with 12 bases between. The V gene's germline CDR1 is SGHNT and CDR2 YYREEE (reference sequence). The CDR3 totals 14 residues. The CDR3: CASSVRQVNTEAFF. The CDR3 DNA reads as TGTGCCAGCAGCGTAAGACAGGTAAACACTGAAGCTTTCTTT.

V and J are TRBV28 and TRBJ1-3; D is ambiguous. Looked up from germline, CDR1 is MDHEN and CDR2 is SYDVKM. This CDR3 is built from 14 residues. The germline V and J ends were trimmed by 5 bases and 2 bases, with 10 bases remaining between them. CDR3 protein: CASSSGGTGNTIYF. In DNA form, the CDR3 reads TGTGCCAGCAGTAGCGGTGGAACTGGAAACACCATATATTTT.

V usage is TRBV29-1 and J usage is TRBJ2-1; TRBD2 aligns across 10 bases. V trimming: 2 bases; J trimming: 8 bases; junction bases outside the gene matches: 9. CDR1 is SQVTM, CDR2 ANQGSEA, per germline. CDR3 size: 15 residues. CDR3 sequence (DNA): TGCAGCGTTGAAATACCTAGCGGGAGTATGGATGAGCAGTTCTTC. Translated, it gives CSVEIPSGSMDEQFF.

J is TRBJ1-3 and V is TRBV6-2 or TRBV6-3; 10 bases align to TRBD1. Germline CDR1 is MNHEY and CDR2 is SVGEGT. This CDR3 has 15 amino acids. The trim removed 6 bases at V and 7 bases at J, leaving 9 bases unmatched. The CDR3 loop reads CASSRDRGRMNTIYF. CDR3 DNA sequence: TGTGCCAGCAGCCGCGACAGGGGGCGAATGAACACCATATATTTT.

CDR3 protein: CASSPRLRENYGYTF. The DNA for the CDR3 is TGTGCCAGCAGCCCACGTCTGCGGGAAAACTATGGCTACACCTTC. This chain connects TRBV4-2 to TRBJ1-2; no definite D call. CDR3 length: 15 amino acids. CDR1 and CDR2 from the germline V gene are LGHNA and YNFKEQ. V lost 4 bases and J lost 2, with 14 bases in between.

The CDR3 sequence is CASSRLGGFGEQYV. CDR3 nucleotides: TGCGCCAGCAGCCGCCTAGGAGGTTTCGGCGAGCAGTACGTC. This chain links TRBV4-3 with TRBJ2-7, with a weak D call TRBD2 (5 bases). Germline CDR1 LGHNA, CDR2 YSLEER. The CDR3 loop spans 14 amino acids. V was cut by 4 bases and J by 6 bases, with 16 bases left in between.